This TCR beta chain was found in a study of sequential checkpoint blockade in melanoma. Across the whole study: Around 90 pretreatment tumor DNA samples were TCRβ immunosequenced. Approximately 20 patients had tumor biopsies before treatment and at week 13.

This clone was counted only a few times. Its cognate antigen is unknown. Indicated treatment: randomized to nivolumab then ipilimumab (arm A) or the reverse (arm B). Findings of the study overall: Mutational load did not correlate with tumor T-cell fraction or clonality.

Only in-frame clones appear in the TCRdb table, and some are missing; sequencing was by immunoSEQ multiplex PCR. The table has more than 30,000 clones, roughly 32% seen once. The TCR was taken from a human donor with melanoma. Sequences were derived from tumor tissue (inferred from file names), sampled from a patient given nivolumab and ipilimumab in sequence.

CDR3 sequence (DNA): TGTGCGGGGGGGGCTCCTAATCAAAATAATTCACCCCTCCACTTT. It translates to CAGGAPNQNNSPLHF. This chain links TRBV28 with TRBJ1-6; tentative D call: TRBD1 (6 bases). The CDR3 loop spans 15 amino acids. The germline CDR1 and CDR2 sequences are MDHEN and SYDVKM.